The next 21 T cell receptor beta chains were all read from a single sample in a study of human T cells and chemical hapten exposure. TCRdb redid the calling of the RACE reads with MiXCR, one entry per CDR3 protein. The sample records tens of thousands of distinct CDR3 sequences, roughly 10% being singletons. Time point given: pre-sensitization, week 0. Treatment denoted: therapeutic diphenylcyclopropenone sensitization with weekly scalp DPC. Sequenced material: whole blood, taken in connection with sensitization to the hapten diphenylcyclopropenone (DPC). These receptors originate from a man younger than 45 with alopecia areata. Some clones in this sample may be carry-over from other donors' samples.

This clonotype was recorded many times. The V gene is TRBV7-3, the J gene TRBJ2-1, with D unresolved. In germline, CDR1 is SGHTA, CDR2 FQGTGA. The CDR3 totals 13 residues. Between the trimmed V and J ends, which lost 2 bases and 6 bases, there was a span of 8 bases. In nucleotides, the CDR3 is TGTGCCAGCAGCTTACGCGGACGCAATGAGCAGTTCTTC. It yields the protein CASSLRGRNEQFF.

This clonotype was recorded a few times. This chain connects TRBV2 to TRBJ2-3; maybe TRBD2 (6 bases). The CDR3 consists of 13 residues. V was shortened by 8 bases and J by 5 bases, with 14 bases between the two germline ends. Germline V gene sequence: CDR1 SNHLY, CDR2 FYNNEI. CDR3 in amino acids: CASGRGLGDTQYF. As DNA, the CDR3 is TGTGCCAGCGGTCGGGGACTCGGAGATACGCAGTATTTT.

This clonotype was seen many times. The chain combines TRBV6-5 with TRBJ2-7, with unresolved D. Trimming shortened V by 4 bases and J by 6 bases, and 13 bases separated the two germline ends. Germline-derived CDR1 and CDR2 are MNHEY and SVGAGI. This CDR3 has 13 residues. CDR3 amino acids: CASSSTEESEQYF. The DNA of the CDR3 is TGTGCCAGCAGTTCCACCGAGGAGTCCGAGCAGTACTTC.

This chain uses TRBV20-1 with TRBJ2-3, with a possible D match to TRBD2 (5 bases). V was trimmed by 6 bases and J by 4 bases, leaving 17 bases between them. This CDR3 has 14 residues. Germline V gene sequence: CDR1 DFQATT, CDR2 SNEGSKA (reference sequence). The CDR3 coding sequence is TGCAGTGCCCTTGACTCCGGAGGAGCAGATACGCAGTATTTT. This codes for CSALDSGGADTQYF.

This clonotype was seen only a few times. CDR3: CSARDLHTLETQYF. In DNA form, the CDR3 reads TGCAGTGCTAGAGATCTACATACGCTTGAGACCCAGTACTTC. The rearrangement links TRBV20-1 to TRBJ2-5; D is unclear. The germline gives CDR1 DFQATT, CDR2 SNEGSKA (reference sequence). The CDR3 totals 14 residues. The V gene lost 0 bases and the J gene lost 5 bases, with 13 bases spanning the gap.

This clonotype was picked up many times. The V call is TRBV10-1, the J call TRBJ1-6, with no clear D. The ends were cut back, 8 bases at V and 6 bases at J, with 23 bases in the middle. The germline gives CDR1 WNHNN, CDR2 SYGVQD (reference sequence). The CDR3 loop spans 17 amino acids. The CDR3 loop reads CASVESARVTSNSPLHF. CDR3 nucleotide sequence: TGCGCCAGCGTAGAGTCGGCTCGCGTTACCTCTAATTCACCCCTCCACTTT.

The rearrangement uses TRBV20-1 and TRBJ2-1; D may match TRBD1 or TRBD2 (6 bases each). CDR1 DFQATT and CDR2 SNEGSKA come from the germline V gene (reference sequence). The CDR3 is 16 residues long. V was cut by 3 bases and J by 0 bases, with 15 bases left in between. As DNA, the CDR3 is TGCAGTGCTAGTCGGGGGCTGGAGATCTCCTACAATGAGCAGTTCTTC. Encoded protein: CSASRGLEISYNEQFF.

This clonotype turned up a few times. This chain connects TRBV10-3 to TRBJ1-1; possible D gene TRBD1, 5 bases. Germline V gene lookup returns CDR1 ENHRY and CDR2 SYGVKD. There are 14 residues in the CDR3. V lost 1 base to trimming and J lost 3 bases, with 9 bases between them. CDR3 bases: TGTGCCATCAGTGAGTTCAGGGTCGACACTGAAGCTTTCTTT. This translates into CAISEFRVDTEAFF.

The genes are TRBV19 and TRBJ2-3, with D perhaps given as TRBD1 or TRBD2 (5 bases each). The length of the CDR3 is 15 residues. Between the trimmed V and J ends, which lost 1 base and 2 bases, there was a span of 10 bases. CDR1 is LNHDA and CDR2 is SQIVND in the germline V gene (reference sequence). CDR3 region: CASSIVGTNTDTQYF. DNA for the CDR3: TGTGCCAGTAGTATAGTAGGGACCAACACAGATACGCAGTATTTT.

There are many counts of this clonotype. The rearrangement uses TRBV4-3 and TRBJ2-1; 10 bases line up with TRBD1. Germline-derived CDR1 and CDR2 are LGHNA and YSLEER. V was clipped by 0 bases and J by 10 bases; unmatched bases: 12. This CDR3 spans 17 amino acids. This CDR3 reads CASSQDSRTGGRTEQFF. CDR3 in DNA: TGCGCCAGCAGCCAAGATTCGAGGACAGGGGGGCGGACAGAGCAGTTCTTC.

There are many counts of this clonotype. The chain links TRBV6-1 to TRBJ1-1, with D perhaps TRBD1 (6 bases). The CDR3 sequence is 14 residues long. The germline V and J ends were trimmed by 3 bases and 3 bases, with 11 bases remaining between them. Germline CDR1 and CDR2: MNHNS and SASEGT. The DNA for the CDR3 is TGTGCCAGCAGTGATGGGGGGCAACACACTGAAGCTTTCTTT. Protein sequence: CASSDGGQHTEAFF.

A few counts support this clonotype. This rearrangement joins TRBV9 to TRBJ2-3; no reliable D call. Germline-derived CDR1 and CDR2 are SGDLS and YYNGEE. This CDR3 contains 12 residues. V was trimmed by 6 bases and J by 5 bases, leaving 10 bases between them. The CDR3 spells CASTNIEDTQYF. CDR3 sequence (DNA): TGTGCCAGCACCAACATAGAAGATACGCAGTATTTT.

The chain joins TRBV5-1 to TRBJ2-3, with a possible D match to TRBD2 (5 bases). In germline, CDR1 is SGHRS, CDR2 YFSETQ. The CDR3 runs 14 residues. Trimming left V 3 bases short and J 6 bases short, with 14 bases between. CDR3 in DNA: TGCGCCAGCAGCTCGGGGATCGCTCACGATACGCAGTATTTT. It yields the protein CASSSGIAHDTQYF.

This clonotype was recorded a few times. This rearrangement joins TRBV5-1 to TRBJ2-7, with a tentative D call TRBD2 (5 bases). CDR1 and CDR2 from the germline V gene are SGHRS and YFSETQ. V was pared by 3 bases and J by 4 bases, with 14 bases between. The CDR3 has 14 residues. The CDR3 protein is CASSWRSRGYEQYF. CDR3 in DNA: TGCGCCAGCAGCTGGAGGAGCAGAGGGTACGAGCAGTACTTC.

This chain uses TRBV7-3 with TRBJ2-1, with a possible D match to TRBD2 (5 bases). Deletions cut 3 bases from V and 7 bases from J, with 10 bases between. The germline V gene encodes CDR1 SGHTA and CDR2 FQGTGA. The CDR3 length is 13 residues. The CDR3 sequence: CASSFLGRNEQFF. CDR3 DNA: TGTGCCAGCAGCTTTCTGGGGAGAAATGAGCAGTTCTTC.

This clonotype was counted ten times or more. The chain links TRBV20-1 to TRBJ2-5; no clear D gene. Germline CDR1 DFQATT, CDR2 SNEGSKA (reference sequence). CDR3 length equals 12 residues. With 3 bases removed from V and 1 base from J, the gap between germline ends came to 6 bases. CDR3 nucleotide sequence: TGCAGTGCTAGTGTGAGCCAAGAGACCCAGTACTTC. It translates to CSASVSQETQYF.

The chain is built from TRBV20-1 and TRBJ2-3; a weak D match, TRBD2 (6 bases). The CDR3 is made up of 15 amino acids. Per germline, CDR1 DFQATT and CDR2 SNEGSKA (reference sequence). Trimming took off 3 bases at V and 0 bases at J, with 13 bases between the two ends. The CDR3 bases are TGCAGTGCTAGGATCGGCGGGACTAGCACAGATACGCAGTATTTT. This sequence encodes CSARIGGTSTDTQYF.

This sequence joins TRBV12-3 or TRBV12-4 and TRBJ1-3; D possibly corresponds to TRBD1 (6 bases). V lost 5 bases and J 5 bases, leaving 13 bases between the germline ends. CDR3 length: 14 residues. The chain's CDR3 is CASSVRTARNTIYF. The CDR3 DNA follows: TGTGCCAGCAGTGTGAGGACAGCTCGAAACACCATATATTTT.

This clonotype was observed a handful of times. The chain combines TRBV6-5 with TRBJ1-6, with no clear D. This CDR3 contains 14 residues. CDR1 is MNHEY, CDR2 SVGAGI, per germline. Trimming stripped 8 bases from V and 7 bases from J, with 15 bases between. CDR3 sequence: CASGSHTPNSPLHF. CDR3 in DNA: TGTGCCAGCGGATCACACACCCCCAATTCACCCCTCCACTTT.

This clonotype was picked up a small number of times. V usage is TRBV6-1 and J usage is TRBJ2-1; 10 bases fit TRBD2. Germline CDR1 MNHNS, CDR2 SASEGT. V gave up 6 bases and J gave up 4 bases; unmatched junction bases: 6. The CDR3 sequence is 15 residues long. CDR3 DNA: TGTGCCAGCAGCGAAACAGCGGGAGGGTACAATGAGCAGTTCTTC. Residues: CASSETAGGYNEQFF.

The genes are TRBV10-1 and TRBJ2-2, with D maybe TRBD1 (5 bases). Between the trimmed V and J ends, which lost 4 bases and 0 bases, there was a span of 6 bases. The CDR3 loop spans 14 amino acids. CDR1 and CDR2 (germline): WNHNN, SYGVQD (reference sequence). CDR3 coding DNA: TGCGCCAGCAGTGGACAGTCGAACACCGGGGAGCTGTTTTTT. It encodes CASSGQSNTGELFF.